This T cell receptor beta chain was sequenced during a study of CD8+ T cells in alopecia areata. Turning to this clone: Its antigen is not known.

Findings of the study overall: Sharing of TCR sequences between patients (possibly for HLA-related reasons) was less clear than in mice. Clonality in lesional scalp, especially alopecia totalis/universalis, exceeded that of normal scalp.

cDNA serving as the sequencing template came from extracted, reverse transcribed RNA. The data were produced by immunoSEQ multiplex PCR, yet TCRdb's version contains in-frame clones alone and is incomplete. In the table there are about 110,000 clones, approximately 59% of which are singletons. This CDR3 is built from 15 residues. Trimming took 4 bases from V and 2 from J, leaving 15 bases between them. The germline V gene encodes CDR1 SEHNR and CDR2 FQNEAQ (reference sequence). PBMCs provided sorted CD4+ and CD8+ T cells. The sample taken for sequencing was CD8+ T cells sorted from blood. The chain combines TRBV7-9 with TRBJ2-7; D call uncertain. This sequence originates from a human donor in good health. The CDR3 is CASSSPEIPTYEQYF. The CDR3, as DNA: TGTGCCAGCAGCTCTCCCGAAATCCCAACCTACGAGCAGTACTTC. Together with reference TRBV7-9 and TRBJ2-7, the CDR3 gives the full variable domain: DTGVSQNPRHKITKRGQNVTFRCDPISEHNRLYWYRQTLGQGPEFLTYFQNEAQLEKSRLLSDRFSAERPKGSFSTLEIQRTEQGDSAMYLCASSSPEIPTYEQYFGPGTRLTVT.